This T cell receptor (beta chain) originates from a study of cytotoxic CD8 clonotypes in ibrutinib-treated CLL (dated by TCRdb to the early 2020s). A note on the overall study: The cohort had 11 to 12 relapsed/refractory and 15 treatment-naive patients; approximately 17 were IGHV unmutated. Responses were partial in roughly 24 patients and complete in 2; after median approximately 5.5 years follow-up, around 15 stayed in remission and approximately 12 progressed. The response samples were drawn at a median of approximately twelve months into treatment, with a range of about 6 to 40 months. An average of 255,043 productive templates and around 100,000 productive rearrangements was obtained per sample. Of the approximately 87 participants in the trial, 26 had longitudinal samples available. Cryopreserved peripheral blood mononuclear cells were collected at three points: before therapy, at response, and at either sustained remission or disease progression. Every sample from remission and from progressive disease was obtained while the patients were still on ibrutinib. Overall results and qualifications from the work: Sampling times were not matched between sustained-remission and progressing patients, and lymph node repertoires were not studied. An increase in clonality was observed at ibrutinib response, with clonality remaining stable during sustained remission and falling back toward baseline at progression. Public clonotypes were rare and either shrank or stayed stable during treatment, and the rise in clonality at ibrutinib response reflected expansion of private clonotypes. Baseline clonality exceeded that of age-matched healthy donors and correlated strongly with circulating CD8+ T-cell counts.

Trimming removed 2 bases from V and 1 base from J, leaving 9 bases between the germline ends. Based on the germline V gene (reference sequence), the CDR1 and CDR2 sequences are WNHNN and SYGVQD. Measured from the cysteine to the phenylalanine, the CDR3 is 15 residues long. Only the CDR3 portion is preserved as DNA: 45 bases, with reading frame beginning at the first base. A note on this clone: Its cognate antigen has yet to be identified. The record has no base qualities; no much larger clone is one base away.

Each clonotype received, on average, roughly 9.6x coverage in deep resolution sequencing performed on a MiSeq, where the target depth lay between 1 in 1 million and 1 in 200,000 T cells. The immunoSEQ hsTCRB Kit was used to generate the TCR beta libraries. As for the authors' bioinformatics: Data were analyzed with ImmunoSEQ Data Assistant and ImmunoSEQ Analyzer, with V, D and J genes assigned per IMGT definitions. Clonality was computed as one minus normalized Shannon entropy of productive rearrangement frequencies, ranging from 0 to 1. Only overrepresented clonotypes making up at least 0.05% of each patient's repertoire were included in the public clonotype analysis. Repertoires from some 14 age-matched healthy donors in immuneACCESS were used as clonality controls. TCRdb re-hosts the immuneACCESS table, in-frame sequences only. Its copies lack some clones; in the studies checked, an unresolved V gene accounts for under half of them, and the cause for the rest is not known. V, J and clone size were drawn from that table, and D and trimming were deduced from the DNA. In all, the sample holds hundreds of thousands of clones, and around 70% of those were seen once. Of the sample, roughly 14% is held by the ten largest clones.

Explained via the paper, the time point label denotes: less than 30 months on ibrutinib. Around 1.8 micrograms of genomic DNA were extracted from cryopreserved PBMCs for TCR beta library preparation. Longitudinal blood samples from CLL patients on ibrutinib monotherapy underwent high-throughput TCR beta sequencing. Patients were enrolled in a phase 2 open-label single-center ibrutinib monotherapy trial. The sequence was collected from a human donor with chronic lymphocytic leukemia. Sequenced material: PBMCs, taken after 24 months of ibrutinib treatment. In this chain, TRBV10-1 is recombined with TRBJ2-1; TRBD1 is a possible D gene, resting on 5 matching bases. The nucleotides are TGCGCCAGCAGTGAGGGGGCACCTTCCTACAATGAGCAGTTCTTC. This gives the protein CASSEGAPSYNEQFF.